One sample yielded the 17 T cell receptor beta chains listed below, sequenced in a study of blood T cell repertoires in COVID-19. Using immunoSEQ multiplex PCR, the repertoire was profiled, and TCRdb retains in-frame clones only, with some absent. The sample has roughly 84,000 clones, approximately 78% seen once. The sequencing sample was made of peripheral blood. These receptors all stem from a man aged 60-69 years with COVID-19, enrolled during active disease.

The rearrangement uses TRBV6-5 and TRBJ2-2; tentative D call: TRBD1 (6 bases). Trimming pared 3 bases from V and 4 bases from J, leaving 9 bases between. The CDR3 consists of 14 residues. CDR1 and CDR2 from the germline V gene are MNHEY and SVGAGI. The CDR3 sequence is CASSYGQSTGELFF. DNA for the CDR3: TGTGCCAGCAGTTATGGACAGAGCACCGGGGAGCTGTTTTTT.

This chain uses TRBV4-1 with TRBJ2-5; TRBD2 is a possible D gene (6 bases). V was pared by 4 bases and J by 4 bases, with 13 bases between. This CDR3 spans 14 amino acids. The germline V gene encodes CDR1 MGHRA and CDR2 YSYEKL. CDR3 sequence reads: CASSPLLGGETQYF. As DNA, the CDR3 is TGCGCCAGCAGCCCCCTCCTGGGGGGAGAGACCCAGTACTTC.

The gene calls are TRBV7-3 and TRBJ2-1; 11 bases match TRBD2. Germline-derived CDR1 and CDR2 are SGHTA and FQGTGA. This CDR3 contains 15 residues. V lost 5 bases to trimming and J lost 1 base; unmatched junction nucleotides: 1. In DNA form, the CDR3 reads TGTGCCAGCAGCCCTAGCGGGAGGTCCTACAATGAGCAGTTCTTC. This sequence encodes CASSPSGRSYNEQFF.

The rearrangement joins TRBV11-2 to TRBJ2-2, with D perhaps matching TRBD1 (6 bases). The CDR3 contains 15 residues. V was cut by 1 base and J by 7 bases, with 13 bases left in between. Germline CDR1 and CDR2: SGHAT and FQNNGV. As DNA, the CDR3 is TGTGCCAGCAGCTTAGTCCAGGGGAAGGGCGGGGAGCTGTTTTTT. Its translation is CASSLVQGKGGELFF.

This chain connects TRBV7-2 to TRBJ1-4, with no clear D. Between the trimmed V and J ends, which lost 1 base and 0 bases, there was a span of 6 bases. This CDR3 is built from 15 residues. CDR1 is SGHTA and CDR2 is FQGNSA in the germline V gene. The CDR3 here is CASSLDSTTNEKLFF. The CDR3 DNA is TGTGCCAGCAGCTTAGACAGCACAACTAATGAAAAACTGTTTTTT.

This chain uses TRBV5-1 with TRBJ1-2; 10 bases agree with TRBD1. Trimming cost V 3 bases and J 8 bases; bases outside gene matches: 16. Per the germline V gene, CDR1 is SGHRS and CDR2 is YFSETQ. The CDR3 has 17 residues. The CDR3 spells CASSWNPTGTGVDGYTF. In DNA form, the CDR3 reads TGCGCCAGCAGCTGGAACCCGACCGGGACAGGGGTCGACGGCTACACCTTC.

This clone appeared a single time. This rearrangement joins TRBV6-5 to TRBJ2-3; maybe TRBD2 (6 bases). The CDR3 sequence is 13 residues long. Trimming cost V 7 bases and J 5 bases, with 13 bases left between them. Per the germline V gene, CDR1 is MNHEY and CDR2 is SVGAGI. The CDR3 nucleotides read TGTGCCAGCAAGGGTTCCGGGAGAGATACGCAGTATTTT. It specifies CASKGSGRDTQYF.

This clone was detected many times. The genes are TRBV5-1 and TRBJ1-5, with D perhaps TRBD1 (5 bases). Germline V gives CDR1 SGHRS, CDR2 YFSETQ. The CDR3 spans 14 residues. Trimming took off 2 bases at V and 4 bases at J, with 10 bases between the two ends. The DNA for the CDR3 is TGCGCCAGCAGCTTAGACAGCGCTAATCAGCCCCAGCATTTT. This sequence encodes CASSLDSANQPQHF. The variable domain in full, completed from reference TRBV5-1 and TRBJ1-5, reads KAGVTQTPRYLIKTRGQQVTLSCSPISGHRSVSWYQQTPGQGLQFLFEYFSETQRNKGNFPGRFSGRQFSNSRSEMNVSTLELGDSALYLCASSLDSANQPQHFGDGTRLSIL.

This chain connects TRBV7-8 to TRBJ1-1; D might be TRBD1 (5 bases). Trimming shortened V by 5 bases and J by 4 bases, and 14 bases separated the two germline ends. Germline V gene data show CDR1 as SGHVS and CDR2 as FQNEAQ. The length of the CDR3 is 14 residues. In DNA, the CDR3 is TGTGCCAGCAGCCACACCGCGGGGGGCACTGAAGCTTTCTTT. Its translation is CASSHTAGGTEAFF.

This clone appeared a single time. The chain joins TRBV19 to TRBJ2-7; maybe TRBD1 (6 bases). The CDR3 is 19 amino acids. Germline lookup yields CDR1 LNHDA and CDR2 SQIVND (reference sequence). Trimming stripped 10 bases from V and 2 bases from J, with 33 bases between. This CDR3 is CATSGRLGNRAANPYEQYF. DNA for the CDR3: TGTGCCACCTCTGGCCGGCTTGGAAACAGGGCCGCAAACCCCTACGAGCAGTACTTC.

The CDR3 here is CASSFARGGEQYF. The CDR3 DNA sequence: TGTGCCAGCAGTTTTGCCCGGGGGGGCGAGCAGTACTTC. This sequence joins TRBV28 and TRBJ2-7, with 8 bases fitting TRBD2. Germline V gene data show CDR1 as MDHEN and CDR2 as SYDVKM. Unmatched junction bases numbered 4, after V lost 3 bases and J lost 6 bases. The CDR3 spans 13 residues.

The rearrangement joins TRBV11-2 to TRBJ2-6; 7 bases align to TRBD2. Germline loops: CDR1 SGHAT, CDR2 FQNNGV. V was pared by 5 bases and J by 2 bases, with 12 bases of the junction left unmatched. The CDR3 totals 18 residues. CDR3 in amino acids: CASSPRLADPTGANVLTF. DNA for the CDR3: TGTGCCAGCAGCCCAAGGCTAGCGGACCCGACTGGGGCCAACGTCCTGACTTTC.

The rearrangement links TRBV12-3 or TRBV12-4 to TRBJ2-2, with 7 bases aligning to TRBD1. This CDR3 is 13 amino acids long. The junction had 5 bases not matched to a gene; V was cut back by 6 bases and J by 7 bases. CDR3 in amino acids: CASSSQGFGELFF. As DNA, the CDR3 is TGTGCCAGCAGCTCACAGGGGTTCGGGGAGCTGTTTTTT.

The chain combines TRBV7-2 with TRBJ2-3; 10 bases agree with TRBD1. The CDR3 has 14 amino acids. Unmatched junction bases numbered 7, after V lost 4 bases and J lost 9 bases. The germline V gene has CDR1 SGHTA and CDR2 FQGNSA. The CDR3 sequence: CASSSMTGGWTQYF. The CDR3 nucleotides read TGTGCCAGCAGCTCCATGACAGGGGGCTGGACGCAGTATTTT.

The chain couples TRBV19 to TRBJ1-2; 7 nucleotides match TRBD1. V was pared by 11 bases and J by 5 bases, with 8 bases of the junction left unmatched. Germline values: CDR1 LNHDA, CDR2 SQIVND (reference sequence). CDR3 length: 12 residues. The CDR3: CAGKTGTYGYTF. The DNA of the CDR3 is TGTGCCGGGAAGACAGGGACATATGGCTACACCTTC.

The V and J genes are TRBV7-6 and TRBJ2-1, with D uncertain. Trimming removed 6 bases from V and 7 bases from J, with 7 bases in between. In germline, CDR1 is SGHVS, CDR2 FNYEAQ. This CDR3 is built from 11 residues. In DNA, the CDR3 is TGTGCCAGCAGGTTTCGTAATGAGCAGTTCTTC. It encodes CASRFRNEQFF.

There are a few counts of this clone. The genes are TRBV2 and TRBJ1-1; 7 nucleotides match TRBD1. CDR3 length: 14 residues. Germline V gives CDR1 SNHLY, CDR2 FYNNEI. Trimming at V came to 10 bases and at J to 3 bases, leaving 11 bases not matched to a gene. CDR3 in DNA: TGTGCCATTAAGAGGGGGCTGAGCCACACTGAAGCTTTCTTT. Translation gives CAIKRGLSHTEAFF.